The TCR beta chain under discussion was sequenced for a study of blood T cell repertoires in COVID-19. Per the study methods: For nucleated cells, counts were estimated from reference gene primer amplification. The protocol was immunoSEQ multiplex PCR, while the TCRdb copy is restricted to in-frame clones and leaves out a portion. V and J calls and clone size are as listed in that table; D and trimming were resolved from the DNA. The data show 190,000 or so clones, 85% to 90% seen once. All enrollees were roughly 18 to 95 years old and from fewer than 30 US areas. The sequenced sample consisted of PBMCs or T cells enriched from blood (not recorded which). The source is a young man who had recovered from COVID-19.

In nucleotides, the CDR3 is TGCACCAGCAGCCCCCCCGGCGCCGGGGTTTCTCAAGAGACCCAGTACTTC. Translating it yields CTSSPPGAGVSQETQYF. J is TRBJ2-5 and V is TRBV1; no check of the table's D call, TRBD2, against the DNA was made. TRBV1 is annotated as a pseudogene. The CDR3 is 17 amino acids.